What follows are 6 T cell receptor beta chains derived from one specimen sequenced in a study of blood T cell repertoires in COVID-19. Libraries were prepared by immunoSEQ multiplex PCR; TCRdb keeps only in-frame clonotypes and omits some of them. This sample has over 50,000 clones, with approximately 80% found just once. The specimen was PBMCs or T cells enriched from blood (not recorded which). The receptors come from a woman between 40 and 55 years old with acute COVID-19.

The chain combines TRBV2 with TRBJ2-1, with 8 bases identical to TRBD1. The CDR3 sequence is 15 residues long. The trim removed 9 bases at V and 2 bases at J, leaving 9 bases unmatched. CDR1 and CDR2 from the germline V gene are SNHLY and FYNNEI. The chain's CDR3 is CASSLDRVPYNEQFF. The DNA of the CDR3 is TGTGCCAGTTCCTTGGACAGGGTCCCCTACAATGAGCAGTTCTTC.

The chain recombines TRBV27 with TRBJ2-2, with D possibly matching TRBD2 (6 bases). The CDR3 is made up of 15 amino acids. The ends were cut back, 6 bases at V and 0 bases at J, with 11 bases in the middle. Germline values: CDR1 MNHEY, CDR2 SMNVEV (reference sequence). In DNA, the CDR3 is TGTGCCAGCAGCAGATGGACTACGAACACCGGGGAGCTGTTTTTT. It translates to CASSRWTTNTGELFF.

This clone was detected only a few times. The V gene is TRBV6-6, the J gene TRBJ2-4, with a tentative D call TRBD1 (6 bases). The V gene lost 6 bases and the J gene lost 7 bases, with 16 bases spanning the gap. CDR3 size: 14 residues. CDR1 and CDR2 from the germline V gene are MNHNY and SVGAGI (reference sequence). The CDR3 DNA follows: TGTGCCAGCAGCCCAGACAGGCTCTTGAACATTCAGTACTTC. Amino acids: CASSPDRLLNIQYF.

The V and J genes are TRBV19 and TRBJ2-1, with TRBD1 identical over 8 bases. The CDR3 is 16 residues long. Trimming cost V 7 bases and J 0 bases; bases outside gene matches: 8. Germline CDR1 LNHDA, CDR2 SQIVND (reference sequence). CDR3 in DNA: TGTGCCAGTATGGGGGGACAGGTCCTCTCCTACAATGAGCAGTTCTTC. Translated, it gives CASMGGQVLSYNEQFF.

The rearrangement joins TRBV28 to TRBJ2-7; TRBD1 matches at 8 bases. Germline V gives CDR1 MDHEN, CDR2 SYDVKM. This CDR3 contains 11 residues. The CDR3 sequence is CATDRGYEQYF. CDR3 DNA sequence: TGTGCAACAGACAGGGGCTACGAGCAGTACTTC.

CDR3 region: CASSHERQGIETGELFF. The CDR3 nucleotides read TGTGCCAGCAGCCACGAGCGACAGGGGATTGAAACCGGGGAGCTGTTTTTT. This chain joins TRBV3-1 (or the pseudogene TRBV3-2) and TRBJ2-2; 8 bases map to TRBD1. Germline V gene sequence: CDR1 LGHDT, CDR2 YNNKEL (reference sequence). This CDR3 has 17 amino acids. V shed 3 bases, J shed 5 bases, and the junction held 11 bases outside the gene matches.